This T cell receptor (beta chain) was recorded in a study of blood T cell repertoires in COVID-19. About the research overall: The study drew acute and convalescent COVID-19 samples from the United States, Italy and Spain. T cells, B-cell-depleted T cells, or PBMCs provided the cDNA or gDNA that served as material.

Only in-frame clones appear in the TCRdb table, and some are missing; sequencing was by immunoSEQ multiplex PCR. Counted here are 350,000 to 400,000 clones, approximately 90% occurring once; the ten biggest clones make up about 0.78%. CDR1 and CDR2 (germline): MNHEY, SVGEGT. V trimming: 5 bases; J trimming: 4 bases; junction bases outside the gene matches: 8. This CDR3 contains 16 residues. The J gene is TRBJ2-1, the V gene TRBV6-2 or TRBV6-3; TRBD2 agrees at 10 bases. The source of this sequence is a woman between 35 and 50 years old who had been exposed to COVID-19. Sequencing was performed on PBMCs or T cells enriched from blood (not recorded which). CDR3 DNA sequence: TGTGCCAGCAGTACCCAACTAGCGGGGTTATACAATGAGCAGTTCTTC. It yields the protein CASSTQLAGLYNEQFF.